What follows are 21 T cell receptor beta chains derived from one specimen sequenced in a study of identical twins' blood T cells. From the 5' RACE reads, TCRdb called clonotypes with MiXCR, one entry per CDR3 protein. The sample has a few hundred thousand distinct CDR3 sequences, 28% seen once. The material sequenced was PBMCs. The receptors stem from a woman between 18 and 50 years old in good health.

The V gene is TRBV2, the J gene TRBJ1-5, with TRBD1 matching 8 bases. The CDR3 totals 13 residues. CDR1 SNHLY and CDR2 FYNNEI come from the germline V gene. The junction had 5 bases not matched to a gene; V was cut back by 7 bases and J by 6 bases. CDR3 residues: CASISGTGQPQHF. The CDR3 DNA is TGTGCCAGCATCTCCGGGACAGGTCAGCCCCAGCATTTT.

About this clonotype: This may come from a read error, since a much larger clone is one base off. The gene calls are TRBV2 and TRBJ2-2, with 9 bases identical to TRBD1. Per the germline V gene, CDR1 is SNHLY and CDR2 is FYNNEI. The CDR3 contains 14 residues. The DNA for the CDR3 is TGTGCCGGCAGGTTGGACAGGGGCACCGGGGAGCTGTTTTTT. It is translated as CAGRLDRGTGELFF. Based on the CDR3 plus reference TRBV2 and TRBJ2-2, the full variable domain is EPEVTQTPSHQVTQMGQEVILRCVPISNHLYFYWYRQILGQKVEFLVSFYNNEISEKSEIFDDQFSVERPDGSNFTLKIRSTKLEDSAMYFCAGRLDRGTGELFFGEGSRLTVL.

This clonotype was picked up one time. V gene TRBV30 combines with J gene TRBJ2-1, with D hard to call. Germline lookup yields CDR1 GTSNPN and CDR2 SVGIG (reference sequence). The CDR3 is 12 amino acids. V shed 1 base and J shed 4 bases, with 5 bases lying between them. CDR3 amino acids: CAWSANYNEQFF. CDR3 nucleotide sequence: TGTGCCTGGAGTGCAAATTACAATGAGCAGTTCTTC.

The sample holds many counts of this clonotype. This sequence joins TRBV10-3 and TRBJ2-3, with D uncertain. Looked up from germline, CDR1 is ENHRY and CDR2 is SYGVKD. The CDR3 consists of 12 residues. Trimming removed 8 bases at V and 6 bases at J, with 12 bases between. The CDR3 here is CAISAAGDTQYF. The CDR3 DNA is TGTGCCATCTCGGCGGCCGGGGATACGCAGTATTTT.

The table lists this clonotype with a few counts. CDR3 sequence (DNA): TGTGCCAGCAGCTCCCTAGGTGGAGATACGCAGTATTTT. Residues: CASSSLGGDTQYF. The chain is built from TRBV11-2 and TRBJ2-3, with no clear D. The CDR3 has 13 amino acids. V lost 4 bases and J lost 5, with 10 bases in between. Germline loops: CDR1 SGHAT, CDR2 FQNNGV.

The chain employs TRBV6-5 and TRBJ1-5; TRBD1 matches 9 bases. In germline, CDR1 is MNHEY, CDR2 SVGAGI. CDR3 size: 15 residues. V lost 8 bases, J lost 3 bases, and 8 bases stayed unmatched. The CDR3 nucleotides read TGTGCCAGCCCAAACACAGGGGGCTTCAATCAGCCCCAGCATTTT. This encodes CASPNTGGFNQPQHF.

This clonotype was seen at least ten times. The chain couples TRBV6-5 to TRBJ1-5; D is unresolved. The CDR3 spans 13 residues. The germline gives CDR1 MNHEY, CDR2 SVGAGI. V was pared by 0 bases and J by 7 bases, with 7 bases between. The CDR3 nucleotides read TGTGCCAGCAGTTACTCTGTAGACCAGCCCCAGCATTTT. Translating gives CASSYSVDQPQHF.

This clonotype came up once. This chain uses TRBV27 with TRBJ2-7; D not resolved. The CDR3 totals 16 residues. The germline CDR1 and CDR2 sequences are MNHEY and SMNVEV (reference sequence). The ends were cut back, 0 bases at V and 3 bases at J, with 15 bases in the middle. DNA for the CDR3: TGTGCCAGCAGTTTATCCCCGTGGCGCGGCCACTACGAGCAGTACTTC. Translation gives CASSLSPWRGHYEQYF.

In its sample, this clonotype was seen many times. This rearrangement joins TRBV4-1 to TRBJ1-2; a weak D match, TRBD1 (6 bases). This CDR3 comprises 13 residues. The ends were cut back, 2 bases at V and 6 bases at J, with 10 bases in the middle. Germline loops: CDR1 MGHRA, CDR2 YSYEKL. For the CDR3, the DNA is TGCGCCAGCAGCCAAACCTCAGGGGATGGCTACACCTTC. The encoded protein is CASSQTSGDGYTF.

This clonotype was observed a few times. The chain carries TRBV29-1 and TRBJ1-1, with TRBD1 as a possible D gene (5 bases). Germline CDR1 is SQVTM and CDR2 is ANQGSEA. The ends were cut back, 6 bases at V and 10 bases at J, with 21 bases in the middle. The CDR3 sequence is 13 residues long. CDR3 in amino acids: CSVRGVTGSGAFF. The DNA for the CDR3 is TGCAGCGTCCGGGGGGTGACGGGCTCTGGAGCTTTCTTT.

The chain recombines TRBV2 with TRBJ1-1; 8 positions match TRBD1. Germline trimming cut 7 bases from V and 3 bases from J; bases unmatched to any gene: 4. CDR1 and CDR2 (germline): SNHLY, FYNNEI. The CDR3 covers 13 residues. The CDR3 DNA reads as TGTGCCAGCACCGAGGACAGGGACACTGAAGCTTTCTTT. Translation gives CASTEDRDTEAFF.

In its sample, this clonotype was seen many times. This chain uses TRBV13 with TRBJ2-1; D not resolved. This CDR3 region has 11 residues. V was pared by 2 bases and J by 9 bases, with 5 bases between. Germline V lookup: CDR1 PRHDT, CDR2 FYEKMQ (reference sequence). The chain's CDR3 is CASSLSGEQFF. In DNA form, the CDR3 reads TGTGCCAGCAGCTTATCGGGTGAGCAGTTCTTC.

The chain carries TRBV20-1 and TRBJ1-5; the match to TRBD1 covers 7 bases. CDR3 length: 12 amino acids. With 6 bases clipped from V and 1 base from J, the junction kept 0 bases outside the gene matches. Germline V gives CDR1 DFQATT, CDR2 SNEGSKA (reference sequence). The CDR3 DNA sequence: TGCAGTGCACAGGGGAGCAATCAGCCCCAGCATTTT. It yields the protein CSAQGSNQPQHF.

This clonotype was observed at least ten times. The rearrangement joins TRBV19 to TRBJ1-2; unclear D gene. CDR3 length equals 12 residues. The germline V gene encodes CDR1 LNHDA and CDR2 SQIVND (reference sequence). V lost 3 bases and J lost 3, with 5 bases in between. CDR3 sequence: CASSMEDYGYTF. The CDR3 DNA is TGTGCCAGTAGTATGGAGGACTATGGCTACACCTTC.

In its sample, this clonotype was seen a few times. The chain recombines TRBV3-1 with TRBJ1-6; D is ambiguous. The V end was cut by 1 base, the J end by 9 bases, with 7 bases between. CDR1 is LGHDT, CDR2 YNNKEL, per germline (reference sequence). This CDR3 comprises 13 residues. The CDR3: CASSQGAPSPLHF. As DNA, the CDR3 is TGTGCCAGCAGCCAAGGAGCCCCTTCACCCCTCCACTTT.

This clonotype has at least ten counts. The CDR3 here is CSVDWQGIGYTF. In DNA, the CDR3 is TGCAGCGTTGATTGGCAGGGGATTGGCTACACCTTC. The chain joins TRBV29-1 to TRBJ1-2; TRBD1 is a possible D gene (6 bases). Per the germline V gene, CDR1 is SQVTM and CDR2 is ANQGSEA. Trimming left V 3 bases short and J 7 bases short, with 12 bases between. The CDR3 covers 12 residues.

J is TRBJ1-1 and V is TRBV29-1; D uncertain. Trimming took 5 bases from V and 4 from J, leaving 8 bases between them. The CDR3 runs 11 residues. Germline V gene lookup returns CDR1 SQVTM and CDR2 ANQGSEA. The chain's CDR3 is CSVTLFTEAFF. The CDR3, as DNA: TGCAGCGTTACTCTGTTCACTGAAGCTTTCTTT.

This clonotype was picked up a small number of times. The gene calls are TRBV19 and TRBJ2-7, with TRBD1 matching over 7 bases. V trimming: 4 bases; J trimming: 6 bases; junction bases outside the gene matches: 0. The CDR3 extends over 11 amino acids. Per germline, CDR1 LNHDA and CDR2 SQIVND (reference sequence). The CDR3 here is CASSTGGEQYF. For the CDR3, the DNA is TGTGCCAGTAGTACAGGGGGCGAGCAGTACTTC. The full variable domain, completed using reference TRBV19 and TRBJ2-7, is DGGITQSPKYLFRKEGQNVTLSCEQNLNHDAMYWYRQDPGQGLRLIYYSQIVNDFQKGDIAEGYSVSREKKESFPLTVTSAQKNPTAFYLCASSTGGEQYFGPGTRLTVT.

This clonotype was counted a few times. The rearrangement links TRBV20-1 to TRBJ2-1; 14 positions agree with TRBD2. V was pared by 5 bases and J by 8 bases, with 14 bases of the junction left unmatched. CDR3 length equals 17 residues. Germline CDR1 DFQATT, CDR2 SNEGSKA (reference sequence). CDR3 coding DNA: TGCAGTGCTCCGCCCGCGAGGACTAGCGGGAGGTTGTATGAGCAGTTCTTC. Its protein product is CSAPPARTSGRLYEQFF.

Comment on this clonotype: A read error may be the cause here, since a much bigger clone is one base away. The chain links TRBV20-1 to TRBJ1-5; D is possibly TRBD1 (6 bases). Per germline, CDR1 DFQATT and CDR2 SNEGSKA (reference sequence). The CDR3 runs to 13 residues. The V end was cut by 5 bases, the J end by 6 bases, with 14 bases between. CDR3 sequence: CSAGGGGIQPQHF. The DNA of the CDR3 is TGCAGTGCTGGAGGGGGAGGGATTCAGCCCCAGCATTTT.

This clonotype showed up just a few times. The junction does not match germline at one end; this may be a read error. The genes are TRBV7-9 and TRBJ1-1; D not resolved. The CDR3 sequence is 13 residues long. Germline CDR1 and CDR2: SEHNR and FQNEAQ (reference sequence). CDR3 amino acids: CAILRALNTGAFF. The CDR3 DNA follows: TGTGCCATCCTACGAGCCCTGAACACTGGAGCTTTCTTT.